Detailed here is one T cell receptor beta chain. This entry belongs to a study of shared clonotypes between healthy human individuals. Using immunoSEQ multiplex PCR, the repertoire was profiled, and TCRdb retains in-frame clones only, with some absent. The table lists around 2.1 million clones, 90% to 97% of them singletons. The CDR3 totals 14 residues. V was clipped by 6 bases and J by 0 bases, with 12 bases between them. Looked up from germline, CDR1 is MDHEN and CDR2 is SYDVKM. What was sequenced was naive CD4+ T cells sorted from blood. The sample's subset: CD45RA+ positively selected. This chain connects TRBV28 to TRBJ2-7; D may correspond to TRBD1 or TRBD2 (5 bases each). The origin of this receptor is a man between 18 and 35 years old in good health. The DNA for the CDR3 is TGTGCCAGCAGCCCCTCCGGGACCTCCTACGAGCAGTACTTC. Residues: CASSPSGTSYEQYF.